This T cell receptor beta chain derives from a study of T cells after yellow fever vaccination. Trimming took 2 bases from V and 4 from J, leaving 15 bases between them. Germline V gene data show CDR1 as SGHRS and CDR2 as YFSETQ. The CDR3 sequence is 15 residues long. This clonotype was seen a handful of times. TCRdb re-derived calls from the 5' RACE reads in MiXCR, one entry per CDR3 protein. Here the sample spans around 340,000 distinct CDR3 sequences, roughly an eighth being singletons. This receptor was identified in a man aged 18 to 35 who received the YFV17D yellow fever vaccine. Material: CD4+ T cells sorted from PBMCs, obtained 15 days after the yellow fever booster vaccination. This sequence joins TRBV5-1 and TRBJ1-2, with a tentative D call TRBD1 (5 bases). The CDR3 spells CASSLTRGGIYGYTF. The CDR3 coding sequence is TGCGCCAGCAGCTTAACCCGTGGGGGGATCTATGGCTACACCTTC.